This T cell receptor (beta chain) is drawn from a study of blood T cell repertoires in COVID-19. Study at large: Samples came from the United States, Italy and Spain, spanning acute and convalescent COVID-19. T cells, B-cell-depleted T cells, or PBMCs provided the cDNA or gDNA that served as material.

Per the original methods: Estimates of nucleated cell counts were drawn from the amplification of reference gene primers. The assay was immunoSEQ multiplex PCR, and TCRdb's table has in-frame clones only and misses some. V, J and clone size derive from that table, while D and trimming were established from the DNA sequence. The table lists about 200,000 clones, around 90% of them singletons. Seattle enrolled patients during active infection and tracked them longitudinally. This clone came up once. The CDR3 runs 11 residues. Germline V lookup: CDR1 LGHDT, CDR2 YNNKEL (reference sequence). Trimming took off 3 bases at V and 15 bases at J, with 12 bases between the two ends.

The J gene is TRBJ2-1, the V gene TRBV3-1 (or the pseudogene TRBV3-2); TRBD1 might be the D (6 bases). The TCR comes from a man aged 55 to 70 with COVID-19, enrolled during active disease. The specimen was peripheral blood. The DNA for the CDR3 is TGTGCCAGCAGCCAGGGGGCTAGCCTGTTCTTC. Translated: CASSQGASLFF.